This T cell receptor (beta chain) was profiled in a study of blood T cells in healthy people across ages. Broader study findings: Fewer expanded clones and more diversity marked long-lived versus aged donors. Age advanced and TCR beta diversity per million T cells fell, roughly linearly.

The CDR3 is 16 amino acids. For this clonotype: Its matching antigen is unknown.

Russia was home to the donors, healthy Caucasian individuals aged about 6 to 90. For the second PCR, which ran for about 6 to 11 cycles, a sample-barcoded 5' primer and a J-beta primer mix were used. Each cDNA molecule, via a template-switch adaptor with 12 random nucleotides, was tagged. One entry per CDR3 protein results from TCRdb running MiXCR on the 5' RACE reads. The sample has approximately 730,000 distinct CDR3 sequences; about 55% are singletons. The receptor was derived from a man aged 80 or over in good health. The sequencing input was blood. The chain joins TRBV12-3 or TRBV12-4 to TRBJ2-1, with 7 bases aligning to TRBD2. The DNA end favors TRBJ2-7, so the J call may be wrong. CDR3 region: CASSLIRTRTYNEQYF. The CDR3 DNA sequence: TGTGCCAGCAGTTTAATTAGGACTAGAACCTACAATGAGCAGTACTTC.